This TCR beta chain stems from a study of blood T cells in healthy people across ages. The use of a sample-barcoded 5' primer and a J-beta primer mix characterized a second PCR of roughly 7 to 12 cycles. TCRdb redid the calling of the 5' RACE reads with MiXCR, one entry per CDR3 protein. The sample lists about 1,400,000 distinct CDR3 sequences; approximately 38% were seen once. J gave up 0 bases and V 4 bases, and 10 bases lay outside the gene matches. The CDR3 sequence is 17 residues long. CDR1 and CDR2 from the germline V gene are SGDLS and YYNGEE. Sample: blood. This TCR was sampled from a young woman in good health. The chain employs TRBV9 and TRBJ2-7, with 10 nucleotides matching TRBD2. CDR3 protein: CASSPTGTSAFSYEQYF. CDR3 in DNA: TGTGCCAGCAGCCCCACCGGGACTAGCGCCTTCTCCTACGAGCAGTACTTC.